This T cell receptor beta chain appears in the sequencing data of a study of T cell repertoires in cytomegalovirus infection. Study in general: Based on public TCR beta signatures, there were indications of CMV infection and of a matching HLA type.

This clonotype was seen a handful of times. As yet, its antigen is unknown. TCRdb passed the reads through MiXCR, listing each CDR3 protein once. The sample has about 140,000 distinct CDR3 sequences; around 30% are singletons. The CDR3 is 16 residues long. Looked up from germline, CDR1 is MNHNY and CDR2 is SVGAGI (reference sequence). Unmatched junction bases numbered 12, after V lost 6 bases and J lost 5 bases. The rearrangement joins TRBV6-6 to TRBJ1-4; 7 bases map to TRBD1. The sequences come from CD8+ T cells from cultured PBMCs, collected from culture after CMV antigen stimulation. The clonotype originates from a human donor in good health (CMV status not recorded). Some clones in this sample may be carry-over from other donors' samples. The CDR3 DNA is TGTGCCAGCAGGGACGGGACAGCCACCTTAAATGAAAAACTGTTTTTT. It codes for CASRDGTATLNEKLFF.